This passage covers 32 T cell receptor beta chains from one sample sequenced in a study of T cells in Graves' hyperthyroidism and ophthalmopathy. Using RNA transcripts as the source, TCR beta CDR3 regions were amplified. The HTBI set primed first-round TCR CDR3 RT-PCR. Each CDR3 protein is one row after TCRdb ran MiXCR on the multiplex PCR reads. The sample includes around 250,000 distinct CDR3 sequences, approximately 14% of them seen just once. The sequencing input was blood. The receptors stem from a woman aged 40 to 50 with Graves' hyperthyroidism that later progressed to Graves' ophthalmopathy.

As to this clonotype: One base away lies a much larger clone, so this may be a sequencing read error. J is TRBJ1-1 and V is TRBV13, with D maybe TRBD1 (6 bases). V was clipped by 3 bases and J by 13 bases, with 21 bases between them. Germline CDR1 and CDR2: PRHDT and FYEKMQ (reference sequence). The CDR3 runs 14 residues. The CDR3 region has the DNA TGTGCCAGCAGCTTCAGGGGCGGGGGTTCAGTAGGTTTCTTT. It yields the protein CASSFRGGGSVGFF.

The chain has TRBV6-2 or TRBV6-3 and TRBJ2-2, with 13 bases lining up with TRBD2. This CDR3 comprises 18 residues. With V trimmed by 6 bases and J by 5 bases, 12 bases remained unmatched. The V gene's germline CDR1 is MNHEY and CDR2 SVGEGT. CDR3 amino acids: CASSGGAWTSGRTGELFF. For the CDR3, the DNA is TGTGCCAGCAGCGGGGGGGCCTGGACTAGCGGGAGAACCGGGGAGCTGTTTTTT.

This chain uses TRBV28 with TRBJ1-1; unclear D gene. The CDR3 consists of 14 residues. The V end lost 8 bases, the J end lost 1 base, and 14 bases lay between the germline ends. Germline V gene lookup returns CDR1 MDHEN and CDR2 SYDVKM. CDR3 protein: CASLIPYKNTEAFF. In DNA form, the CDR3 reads TGTGCCAGCTTGATACCTTACAAGAACACTGAAGCTTTCTTT. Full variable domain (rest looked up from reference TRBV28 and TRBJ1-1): DVKVTQSSRYLVKRTGEKVFLECVQDMDHENMFWYRQDPGLGLRLIYFSYDVKMKEKGDIPEGYSVSREKKERFSLILESASTNQTSMYLCASLIPYKNTEAFFGQGTRLTVV.

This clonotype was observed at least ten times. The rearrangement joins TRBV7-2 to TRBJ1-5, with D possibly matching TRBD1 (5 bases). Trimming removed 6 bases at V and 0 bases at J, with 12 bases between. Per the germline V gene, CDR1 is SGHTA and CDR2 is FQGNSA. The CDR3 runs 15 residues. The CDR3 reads CASRSGASSNQPQHF. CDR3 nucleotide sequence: TGTGCCAGCAGGTCCGGGGCAAGTAGCAATCAGCCCCAGCATTTT.

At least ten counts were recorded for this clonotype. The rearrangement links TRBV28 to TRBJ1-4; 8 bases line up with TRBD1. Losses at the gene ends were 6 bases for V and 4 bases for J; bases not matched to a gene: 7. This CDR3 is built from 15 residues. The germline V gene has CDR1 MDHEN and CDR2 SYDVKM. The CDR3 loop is CASRTQGAVNEKLFF. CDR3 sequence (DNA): TGTGCCAGCAGGACCCAGGGGGCGGTTAATGAAAAACTGTTTTTT.

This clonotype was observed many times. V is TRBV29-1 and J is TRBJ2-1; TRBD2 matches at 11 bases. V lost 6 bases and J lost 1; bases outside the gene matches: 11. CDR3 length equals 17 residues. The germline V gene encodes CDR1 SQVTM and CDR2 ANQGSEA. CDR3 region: CSVTGTSGPRSYNEQFF. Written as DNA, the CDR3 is TGCAGCGTGACAGGGACTAGCGGTCCCCGGTCCTACAATGAGCAGTTCTTC.

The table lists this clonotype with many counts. CDR3 coding DNA: TGCAGTGCTAGAGCCGCACCCCACAGGGGTGGCGAGCAGTACTTC. It is translated as CSARAAPHRGGEQYF. The chain carries TRBV20-1 and TRBJ2-7; the match to TRBD1 covers 7 bases. Trimming took 1 base from V and 6 from J; bases not matched to a gene: 12. CDR3 size: 15 residues. The germline V gene encodes CDR1 DFQATT and CDR2 SNEGSKA (reference sequence).

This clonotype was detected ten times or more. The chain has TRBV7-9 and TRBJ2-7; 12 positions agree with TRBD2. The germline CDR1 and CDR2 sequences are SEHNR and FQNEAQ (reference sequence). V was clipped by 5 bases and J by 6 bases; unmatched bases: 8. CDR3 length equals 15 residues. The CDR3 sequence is CASSTRLAGDGEQYF. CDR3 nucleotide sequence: TGTGCCAGCAGCACTCGACTAGCGGGAGATGGCGAGCAGTACTTC.

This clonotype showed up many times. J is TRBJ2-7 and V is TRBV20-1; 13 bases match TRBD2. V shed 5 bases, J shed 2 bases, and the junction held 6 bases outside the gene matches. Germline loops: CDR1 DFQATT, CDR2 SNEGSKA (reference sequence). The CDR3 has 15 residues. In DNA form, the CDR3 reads TGCAGTGCTCCTTCGGGACTAGCGGGAACCTACGAGCAGTACTTC. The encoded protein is CSAPSGLAGTYEQYF.

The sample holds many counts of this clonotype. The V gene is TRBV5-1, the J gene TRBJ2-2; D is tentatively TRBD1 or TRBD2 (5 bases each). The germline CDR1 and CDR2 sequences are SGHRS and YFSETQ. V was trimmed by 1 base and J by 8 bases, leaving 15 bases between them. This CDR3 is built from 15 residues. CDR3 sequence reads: CASSLNHPWGGELFF. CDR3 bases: TGCGCCAGCAGCTTGAACCACCCTTGGGGGGGGGAGCTGTTTTTT.

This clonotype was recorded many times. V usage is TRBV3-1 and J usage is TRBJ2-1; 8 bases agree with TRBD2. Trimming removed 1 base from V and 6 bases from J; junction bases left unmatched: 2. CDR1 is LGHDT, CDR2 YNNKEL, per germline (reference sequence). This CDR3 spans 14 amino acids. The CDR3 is CASSQAGTSNEQFF. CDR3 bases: TGTGCCAGCAGCCAAGCCGGGACTAGCAATGAGCAGTTCTTC.

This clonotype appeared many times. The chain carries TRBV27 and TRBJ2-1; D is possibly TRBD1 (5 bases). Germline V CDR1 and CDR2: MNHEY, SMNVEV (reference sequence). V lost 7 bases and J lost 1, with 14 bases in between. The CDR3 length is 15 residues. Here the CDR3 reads CASTYRKSSYNEQFF. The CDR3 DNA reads TGTGCCAGCACCTACAGGAAATCGTCCTACAATGAGCAGTTCTTC.

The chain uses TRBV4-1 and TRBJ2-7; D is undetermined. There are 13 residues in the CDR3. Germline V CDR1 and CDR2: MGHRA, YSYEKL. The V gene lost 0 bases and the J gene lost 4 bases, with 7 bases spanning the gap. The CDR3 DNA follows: TGCGCCAGCAGCCAAGATCCCATATACGAGCAGTACTTC. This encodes CASSQDPIYEQYF.

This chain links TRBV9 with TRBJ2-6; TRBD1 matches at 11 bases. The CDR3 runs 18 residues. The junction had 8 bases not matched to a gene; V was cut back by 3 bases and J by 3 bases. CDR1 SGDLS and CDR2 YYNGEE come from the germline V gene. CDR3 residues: CASSGTGTGGIGANVLTF. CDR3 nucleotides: TGTGCCAGCAGCGGCACCGGGACAGGGGGTATTGGGGCCAACGTCCTGACTTTC.

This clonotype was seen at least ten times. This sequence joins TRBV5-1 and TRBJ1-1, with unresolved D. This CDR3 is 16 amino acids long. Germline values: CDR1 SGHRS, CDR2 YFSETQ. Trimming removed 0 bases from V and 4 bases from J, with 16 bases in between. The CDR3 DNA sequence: TGCGCCAGCAGCTTGGACCGGAGTGGTAGTAGCACTGAAGCTTTCTTT. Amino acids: CASSLDRSGSSTEAFF.

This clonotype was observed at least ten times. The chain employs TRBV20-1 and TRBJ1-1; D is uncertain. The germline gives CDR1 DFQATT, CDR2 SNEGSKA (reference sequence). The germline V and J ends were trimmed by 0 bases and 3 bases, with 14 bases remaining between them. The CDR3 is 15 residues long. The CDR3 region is CSARDRKRPDTEAFF. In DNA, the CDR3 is TGCAGTGCTAGAGATCGGAAGCGCCCTGACACTGAAGCTTTCTTT.

CDR3 amino acids: CSVPDKEAFF. In DNA form, the CDR3 reads TGCAGTGTCCCGGACAAGGAAGCTTTCTTT. This chain uses TRBV20-1 with TRBJ1-1, with D possibly being TRBD1 (5 bases). Trimming took 7 bases from V and 8 from J, leaving 11 bases between them. The CDR3 has 10 amino acids. Germline V gene data show CDR1 as DFQATT and CDR2 as SNEGSKA (reference sequence).

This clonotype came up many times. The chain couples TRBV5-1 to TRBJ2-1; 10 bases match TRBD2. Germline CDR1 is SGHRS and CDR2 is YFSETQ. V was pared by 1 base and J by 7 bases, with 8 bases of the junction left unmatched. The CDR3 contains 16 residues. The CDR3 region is CASSLYGGSGGNEQFF. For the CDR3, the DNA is TGCGCCAGCAGCTTGTATGGGGGTAGCGGGGGGAATGAGCAGTTCTTC.

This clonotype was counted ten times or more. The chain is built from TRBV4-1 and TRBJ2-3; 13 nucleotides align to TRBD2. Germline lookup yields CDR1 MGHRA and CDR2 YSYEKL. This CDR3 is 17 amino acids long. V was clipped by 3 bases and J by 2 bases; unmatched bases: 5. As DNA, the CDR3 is TGCGCCAGCAGCCAGGTCGGACTAGCGGGGGCCACAGATACGCAGTATTTT. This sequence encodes CASSQVGLAGATDTQYF.

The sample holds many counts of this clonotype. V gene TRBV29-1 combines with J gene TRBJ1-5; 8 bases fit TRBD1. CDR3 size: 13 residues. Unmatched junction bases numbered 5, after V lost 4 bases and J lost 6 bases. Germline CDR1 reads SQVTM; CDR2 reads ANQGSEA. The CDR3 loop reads CSVGTGLSQPQHF. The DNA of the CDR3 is TGCAGCGTTGGGACAGGGCTTAGTCAGCCCCAGCATTTT.

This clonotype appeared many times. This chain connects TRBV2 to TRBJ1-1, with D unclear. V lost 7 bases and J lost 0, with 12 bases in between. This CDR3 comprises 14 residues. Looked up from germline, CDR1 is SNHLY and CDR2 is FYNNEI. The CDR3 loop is CASIGRTLNTEAFF. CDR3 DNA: TGTGCCAGCATAGGACGGACCTTGAACACTGAAGCTTTCTTT. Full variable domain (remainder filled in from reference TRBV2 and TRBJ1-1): EPEVTQTPSHQVTQMGQEVILRCVPISNHLYFYWYRQILGQKVEFLVSFYNNEISEKSEIFDDQFSVERPDGSNFTLKIRSTKLEDSAMYFCASIGRTLNTEAFFGQGTRLTVV.

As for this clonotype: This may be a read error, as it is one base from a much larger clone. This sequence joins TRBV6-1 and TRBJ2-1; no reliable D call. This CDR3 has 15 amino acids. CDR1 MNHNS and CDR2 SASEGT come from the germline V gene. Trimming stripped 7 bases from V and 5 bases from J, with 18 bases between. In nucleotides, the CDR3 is TGTGCCAGCAAGACCAGTATCAACCGCCACAATGAGCAGTTCTTC. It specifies CASKTSINRHNEQFF.

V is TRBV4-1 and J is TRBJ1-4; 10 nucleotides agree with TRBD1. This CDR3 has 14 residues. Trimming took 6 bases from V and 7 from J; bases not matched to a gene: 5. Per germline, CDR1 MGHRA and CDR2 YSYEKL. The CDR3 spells CASRPDRGSEKLFF. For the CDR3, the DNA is TGCGCCAGCAGACCGGACAGGGGGTCTGAAAAACTGTTTTTT.

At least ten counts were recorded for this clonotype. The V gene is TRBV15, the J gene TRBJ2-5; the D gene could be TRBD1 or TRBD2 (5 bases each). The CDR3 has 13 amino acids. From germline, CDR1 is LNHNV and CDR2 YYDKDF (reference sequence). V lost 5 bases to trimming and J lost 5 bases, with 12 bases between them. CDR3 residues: CATSPTGRETQYF. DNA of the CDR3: TGTGCCACCAGCCCCACGGGGCGGGAGACCCAGTACTTC.

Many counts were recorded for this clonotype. The CDR3 nucleotides read TGTGCCAGCAGTTACGGACTAGCGGGAGTGGTCAAAAACATTCAGTACTTC. This gives the protein CASSYGLAGVVKNIQYF. V usage is TRBV6-2 or TRBV6-3 and J usage is TRBJ2-4, with 13 nucleotides matching TRBD2. Losses at the gene ends were 2 bases for V and 3 bases for J; bases not matched to a gene: 4. Germline V gene data show CDR1 as MNHEY and CDR2 as SVGEGT. The CDR3 has 17 amino acids.

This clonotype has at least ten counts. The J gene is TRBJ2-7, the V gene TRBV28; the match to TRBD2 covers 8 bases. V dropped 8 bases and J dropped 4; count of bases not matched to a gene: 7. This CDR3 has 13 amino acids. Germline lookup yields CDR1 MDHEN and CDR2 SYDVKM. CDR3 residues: CASQAGVAYEQYF. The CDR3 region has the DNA TGTGCCAGCCAAGCGGGAGTAGCTTACGAGCAGTACTTC. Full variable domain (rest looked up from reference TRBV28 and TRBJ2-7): DVKVTQSSRYLVKRTGEKVFLECVQDMDHENMFWYRQDPGLGLRLIYFSYDVKMKEKGDIPEGYSVSREKKERFSLILESASTNQTSMYLCASQAGVAYEQYFGPGTRLTVT.

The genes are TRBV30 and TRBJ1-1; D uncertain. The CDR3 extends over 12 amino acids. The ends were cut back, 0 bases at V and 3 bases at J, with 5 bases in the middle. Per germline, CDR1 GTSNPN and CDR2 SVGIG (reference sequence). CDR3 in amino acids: CAWSVGYTEAFF. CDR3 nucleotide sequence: TGTGCCTGGAGTGTAGGGTACACTGAAGCTTTCTTT.

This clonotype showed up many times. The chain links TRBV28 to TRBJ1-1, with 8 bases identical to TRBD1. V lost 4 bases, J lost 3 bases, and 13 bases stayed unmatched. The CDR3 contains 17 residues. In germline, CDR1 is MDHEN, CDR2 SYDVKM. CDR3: CASSYRVGDRPDTEAFF. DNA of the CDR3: TGTGCCAGCAGTTATAGGGTGGGGGACAGGCCCGACACTGAAGCTTTCTTT.

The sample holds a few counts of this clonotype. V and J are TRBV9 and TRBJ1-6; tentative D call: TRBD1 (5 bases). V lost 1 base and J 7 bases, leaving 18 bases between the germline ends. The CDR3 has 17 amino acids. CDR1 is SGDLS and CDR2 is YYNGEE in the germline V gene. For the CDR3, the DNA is TGTGCCAGCAGCGTATCGATCCAGGGAGAGGGAAATTCACCCCTCCACTTT. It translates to CASSVSIQGEGNSPLHF.

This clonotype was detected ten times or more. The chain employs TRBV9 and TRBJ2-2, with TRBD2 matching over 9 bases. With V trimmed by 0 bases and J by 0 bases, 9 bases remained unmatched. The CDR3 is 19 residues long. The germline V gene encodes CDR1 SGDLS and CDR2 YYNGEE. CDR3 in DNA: TGTGCCAGCAGCGTAGGAAGCGGGAGGACCCCTGCGAACACCGGGGAGCTGTTTTTT. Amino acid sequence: CASSVGSGRTPANTGELFF.

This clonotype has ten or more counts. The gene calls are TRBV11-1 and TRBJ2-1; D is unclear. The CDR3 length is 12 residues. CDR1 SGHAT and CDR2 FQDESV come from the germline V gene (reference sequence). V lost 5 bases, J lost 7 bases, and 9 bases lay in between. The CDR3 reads CASSHIRNEQFF. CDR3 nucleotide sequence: TGTGCCAGCAGCCATATACGAAATGAGCAGTTCTTC.

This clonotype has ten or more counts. The CDR3 loop is CASSPLHGENTEAFF. Here the CDR3 DNA reads TGTGCCAGCTCACCCCTGCACGGGGAGAACACTGAAGCTTTCTTT. The chain couples TRBV18 to TRBJ1-1; D remains unclear. Deletions cut 3 bases from V and 1 base from J, with 12 bases between. The length of the CDR3 is 15 residues. Per germline, CDR1 KGHSH and CDR2 LQKENI.